This T cell receptor (beta chain) was identified in a study of blood T cell repertoires in COVID-19. Across the study: PBMCs, B-cell-depleted T cells, or T cells provided the cDNA or gDNA that made up the material.

The authors' processing: Using reference gene primer amplification, nucleated cell counts were estimated. Produced via immunoSEQ multiplex PCR; TCRdb's table is partial and in-frame only. V and J calls and clone size are given by that table; D and trimming were obtained from the DNA. The table has 120,000 or so clones, 86% seen once. The CDR3 consists of 15 residues. Germline CDR1 and CDR2: MGHRA and YSYEKL. The trim removed 3 bases at V and 3 bases at J, leaving 0 bases unmatched. The clonotype originates from a man in his forties with acute or convalescent COVID-19. The sequenced sample consisted of peripheral blood. The V gene is TRBV4-1, the J gene TRBJ2-1, with 12 bases lining up with TRBD2. The CDR3 coding sequence is TGCGCCAGCAGCCAGACTAGCGGGAGCTACAATGAGCAGTTCTTC. Translation gives CASSQTSGSYNEQFF.